This T cell receptor (beta chain) is drawn from a study of T cells in Graves' hyperthyroidism and ophthalmopathy. Absence of ophthalmopathy progression within 18 months defined stable Graves' hyperthyroidism. The patients, who ranged from 18 to 65 in age, presented with newly diagnosed hyperthyroidism lasting under 2 months. This clonotype was detected many times. Template material for amplifying TCR beta CDR3 regions consisted of RNA transcripts. First-round RT-PCR of the TCR CDR3 relied on the HTBI primer set. MiXCR, applied by TCRdb to the multiplex PCR reads, yields one record per CDR3 protein. The sample shows hundreds of thousands of distinct CDR3 sequences, around a quarter of them seen only once. Trimming left V 2 bases short and J 6 bases short, with 12 bases between. This CDR3 has 14 amino acids.

The TCR comes from a man aged 50 or older with Graves' hyperthyroidism. The sequenced sample was blood. V usage is TRBV12-3 or TRBV12-4 and J usage is TRBJ2-3; D gene unclear. The CDR3 is CASSLMASEDTQYF. CDR3 bases: TGTGCCAGCAGTTTAATGGCGAGTGAGGATACGCAGTATTTT.